This TCR beta chain was recovered during a study of OX40 agonist ivuxolimab in advanced cancers. By sample fraction, this clone is medium-sized. Using immunoSEQ multiplex PCR, the repertoire was profiled, and TCRdb retains in-frame clones only, with some absent. This table holds about 63,000 clones, about 77% found once. The trim removed 0 bases at V and 5 bases at J, leaving 8 bases unmatched. Germline loops: CDR1 GTSNPN, CDR2 SVGIG (reference sequence). The CDR3 loop spans 15 amino acids. The source of this sequence is an adult with an advanced solid tumor such as melanoma, head and neck, liver or kidney cancer. V usage is TRBV30 and J usage is TRBJ2-3; 7 nucleotides line up with TRBD2. Sample: CD4+ or CD8+ T cells sorted from blood, taken in a trial of the OX40 agonist ivuxolimab. Here the CDR3 DNA reads TGTGCCTGGAGTGTACGGGGGAGGGAGGTAGATACGCAGTATTTT. Its translation: CAWSVRGREVDTQYF.